The T cell receptor beta chain under discussion was sequenced for a study of T cell responses to AZD1222 COVID-19 vaccine. Study outcomes and limitations: Recipients of AZD1222 seropositive at baseline numbered only 5 or 6. Clonal diversity may have been underestimated in mostly white British donors.

There are 14 residues in the CDR3. Germline lookup yields CDR1 SGHVS and CDR2 FQNEAQ. The germline V and J ends were trimmed by 1 base and 0 bases, with 4 bases remaining between them. A word on this clone: The antigen is undetermined.

Here immunoSEQ multiplex PCR was the method, and the copy in TCRdb shows in-frame clones only, minus some. The data contain 170,000 or so clones, 90% of them singletons. The sequence came from an adult in good health. Material: peripheral blood, obtained on day 0 of AZD1222 vaccination. The rearrangement joins TRBV7-8 to TRBJ1-5; D gene ambiguous. The CDR3 loop reads CASSLGDSNQPQHF. The CDR3, as DNA: TGTGCCAGCAGCTTAGGCGATAGCAATCAGCCCCAGCATTTT.